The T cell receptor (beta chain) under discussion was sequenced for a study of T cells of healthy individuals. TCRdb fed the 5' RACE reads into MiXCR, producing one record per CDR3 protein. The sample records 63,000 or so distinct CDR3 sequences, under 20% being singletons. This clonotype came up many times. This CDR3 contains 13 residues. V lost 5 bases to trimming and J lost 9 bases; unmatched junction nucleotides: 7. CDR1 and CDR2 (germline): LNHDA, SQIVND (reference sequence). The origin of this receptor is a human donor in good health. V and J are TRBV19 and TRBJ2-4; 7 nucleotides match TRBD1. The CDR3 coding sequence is TGTGCCAGTAGTGACAGGGTCAAGGGCATTCAGTACTTC. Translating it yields CASSDRVKGIQYF.